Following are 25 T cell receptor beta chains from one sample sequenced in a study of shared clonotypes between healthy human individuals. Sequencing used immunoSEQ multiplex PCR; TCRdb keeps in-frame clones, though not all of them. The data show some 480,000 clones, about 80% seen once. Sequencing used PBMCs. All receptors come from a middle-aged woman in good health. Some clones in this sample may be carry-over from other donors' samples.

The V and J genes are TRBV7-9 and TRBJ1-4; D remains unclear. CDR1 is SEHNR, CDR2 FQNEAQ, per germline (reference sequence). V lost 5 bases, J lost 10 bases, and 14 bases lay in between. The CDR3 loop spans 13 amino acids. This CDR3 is CASSPGEPPKLFF. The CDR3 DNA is TGTGCCAGCAGCCCCGGGGAGCCTCCAAAACTGTTTTTT.

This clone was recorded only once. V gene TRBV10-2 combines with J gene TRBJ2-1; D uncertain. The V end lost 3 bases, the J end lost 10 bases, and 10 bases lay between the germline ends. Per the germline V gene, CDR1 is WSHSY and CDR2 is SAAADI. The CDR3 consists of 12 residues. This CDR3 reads CASSDLGPEQFF. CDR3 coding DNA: TGCGCCAGCAGTGATTTGGGCCCAGAGCAGTTCTTC.

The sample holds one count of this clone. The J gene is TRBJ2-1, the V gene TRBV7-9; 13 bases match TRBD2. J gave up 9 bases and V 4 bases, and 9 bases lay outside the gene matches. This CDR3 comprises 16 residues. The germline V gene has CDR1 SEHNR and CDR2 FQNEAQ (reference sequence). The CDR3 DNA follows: TGTGCCAGCAGCTCTTGGGGAACTAGCGGGAGGGTTGAGCAGTTCTTC. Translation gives CASSSWGTSGRVEQFF.

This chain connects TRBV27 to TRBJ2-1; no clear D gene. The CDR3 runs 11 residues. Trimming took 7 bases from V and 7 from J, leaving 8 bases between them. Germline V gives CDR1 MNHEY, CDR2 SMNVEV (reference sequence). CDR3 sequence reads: CASNDVNEQFF. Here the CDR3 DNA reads TGTGCCAGCAATGACGTTAATGAGCAGTTCTTC.

In DNA form, the CDR3 reads TGTGCCAGCAGCCAACCTAGCGGGTCTGACGAGCAGTACTTC. Translated: CASSQPSGSDEQYF. The chain joins TRBV5-4 to TRBJ2-7; 8 nucleotides line up with TRBD2. The CDR3 is 14 residues long. Germline CDR1 is SGHNT and CDR2 is YYREEE (reference sequence). Trimming at V came to 4 bases and at J to 5 bases, leaving 8 bases not matched to a gene.

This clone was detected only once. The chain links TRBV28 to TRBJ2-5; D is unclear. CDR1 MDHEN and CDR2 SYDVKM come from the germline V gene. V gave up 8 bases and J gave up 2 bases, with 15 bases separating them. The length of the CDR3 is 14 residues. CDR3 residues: CASAALERQETQYF. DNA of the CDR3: TGTGCCAGCGCCGCCTTGGAGCGACAAGAGACCCAGTACTTC.

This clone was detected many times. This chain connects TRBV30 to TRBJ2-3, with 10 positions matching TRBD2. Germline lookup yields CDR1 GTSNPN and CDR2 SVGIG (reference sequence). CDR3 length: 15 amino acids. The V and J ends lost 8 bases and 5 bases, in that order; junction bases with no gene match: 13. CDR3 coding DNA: TGTGCCCGGGGAGGGAGCGGGAGGGCAGTAGATACGCAGTATTTT. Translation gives CARGGSGRAVDTQYF.

The CDR3: CASSGSVGGTEAFF. The CDR3 DNA follows: TGTGCCAGCAGTGGTAGCGTCGGCGGCACTGAAGCTTTCTTT. This chain joins TRBV5-6 and TRBJ1-1, with D unresolved. The CDR3 has 14 amino acids. Germline assignment: CDR1 SGHDT and CDR2 YYEEEE. Trimming removed 5 bases at V and 4 bases at J, with 15 bases between.

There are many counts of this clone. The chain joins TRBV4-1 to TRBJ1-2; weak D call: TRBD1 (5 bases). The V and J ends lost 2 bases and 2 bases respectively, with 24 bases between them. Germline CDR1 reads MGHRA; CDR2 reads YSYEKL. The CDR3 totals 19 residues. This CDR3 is CASSQRQTQWDARNYGYTF. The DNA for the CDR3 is TGCGCCAGCAGCCAACGTCAAACCCAGTGGGACGCGAGGAACTATGGCTACACCTTC.

The chain's CDR3 is CASSLGSGPGELFF. The CDR3 nucleotides are TGTGCCAGCAGCTTGGGGTCGGGACCCGGGGAGCTGTTTTTT. The chain links TRBV5-6 to TRBJ2-2; D possibly matches TRBD1 or TRBD2 (5 bases each). CDR3 size: 14 residues. Germline V lookup: CDR1 SGHDT, CDR2 YYEEEE. Deletions cut 0 bases from V and 6 bases from J, with 9 bases between.

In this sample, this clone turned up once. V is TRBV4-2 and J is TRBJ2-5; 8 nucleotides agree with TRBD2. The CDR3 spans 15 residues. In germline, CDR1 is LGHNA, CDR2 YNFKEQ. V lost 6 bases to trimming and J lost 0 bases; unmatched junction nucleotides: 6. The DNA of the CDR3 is TGTGCCAGCAGTTCCGGGGGGGGGAACCAAGAGACCCAGTACTTC. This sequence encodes CASSSGGGNQETQYF.

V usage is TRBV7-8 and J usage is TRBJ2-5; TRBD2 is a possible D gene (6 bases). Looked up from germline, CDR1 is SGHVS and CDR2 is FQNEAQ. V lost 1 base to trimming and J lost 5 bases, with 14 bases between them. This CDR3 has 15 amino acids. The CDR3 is CASSLVTGARETQYF. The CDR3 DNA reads TGTGCCAGCAGCTTAGTCACGGGAGCAAGGGAGACCCAGTACTTC.

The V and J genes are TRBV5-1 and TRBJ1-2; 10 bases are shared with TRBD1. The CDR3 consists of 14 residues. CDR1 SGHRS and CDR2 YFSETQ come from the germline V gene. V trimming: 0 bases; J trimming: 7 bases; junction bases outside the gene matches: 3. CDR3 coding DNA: TGCGCCAGCAGCTTGGGGACAGGGGGAAGTGGCTACACCTTC. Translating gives CASSLGTGGSGYTF.

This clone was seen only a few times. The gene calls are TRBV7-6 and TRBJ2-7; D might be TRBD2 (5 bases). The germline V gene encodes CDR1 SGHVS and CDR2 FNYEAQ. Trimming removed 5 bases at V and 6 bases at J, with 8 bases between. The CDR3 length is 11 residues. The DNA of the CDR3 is TGTGCCAGCAGCATTAGCGTCGAGCAGTACTTC. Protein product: CASSISVEQYF.

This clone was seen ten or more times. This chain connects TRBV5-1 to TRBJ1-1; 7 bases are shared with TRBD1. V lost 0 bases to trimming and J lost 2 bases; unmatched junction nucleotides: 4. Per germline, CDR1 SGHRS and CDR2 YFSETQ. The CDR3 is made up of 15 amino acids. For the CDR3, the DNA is TGCGCCAGCAGCTTGGAAGGGACAGCCAACACTGAAGCTTTCTTT. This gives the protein CASSLEGTANTEAFF.

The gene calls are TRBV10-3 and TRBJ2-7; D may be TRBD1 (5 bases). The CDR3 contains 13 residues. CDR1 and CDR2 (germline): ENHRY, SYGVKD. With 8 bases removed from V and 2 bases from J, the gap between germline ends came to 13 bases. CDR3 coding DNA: TGTGCCATCCTAGGGGTTCCGACCTACGAGCAGTACTTC. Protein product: CAILGVPTYEQYF.

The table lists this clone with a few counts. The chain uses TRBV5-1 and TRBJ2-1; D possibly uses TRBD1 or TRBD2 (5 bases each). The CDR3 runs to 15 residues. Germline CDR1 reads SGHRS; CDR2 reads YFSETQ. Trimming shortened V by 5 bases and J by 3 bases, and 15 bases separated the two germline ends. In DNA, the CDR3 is TGCGCCAGCAGTTTCTCCGGGACGAACTACAATGAGCAGTTCTTC. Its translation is CASSFSGTNYNEQFF.

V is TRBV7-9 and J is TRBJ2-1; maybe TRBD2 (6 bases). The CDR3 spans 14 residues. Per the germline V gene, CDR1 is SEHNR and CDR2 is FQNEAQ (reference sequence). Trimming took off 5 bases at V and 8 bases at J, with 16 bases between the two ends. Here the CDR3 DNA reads TGTGCCAGCAGCGTCGGGGCGGGGAATGATGAGCAGTTCTTC. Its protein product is CASSVGAGNDEQFF.

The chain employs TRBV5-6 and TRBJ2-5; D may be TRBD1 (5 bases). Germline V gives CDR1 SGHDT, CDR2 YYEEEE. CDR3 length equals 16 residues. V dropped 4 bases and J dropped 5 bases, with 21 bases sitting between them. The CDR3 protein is CASSRRPGSLEETQYF. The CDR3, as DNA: TGTGCCAGCAGCCGTCGGCCAGGGTCGCTAGAGGAGACCCAGTACTTC.

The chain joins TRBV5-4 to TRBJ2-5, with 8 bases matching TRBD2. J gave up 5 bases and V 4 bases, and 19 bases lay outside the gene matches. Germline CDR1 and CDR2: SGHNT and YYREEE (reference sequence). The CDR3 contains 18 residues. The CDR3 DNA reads TGTGCCAGCAGCCGAGGGGTTGCAGCGGGAGCCGGAGAGGAGACCCAGTACTTC. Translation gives CASSRGVAAGAGEETQYF.

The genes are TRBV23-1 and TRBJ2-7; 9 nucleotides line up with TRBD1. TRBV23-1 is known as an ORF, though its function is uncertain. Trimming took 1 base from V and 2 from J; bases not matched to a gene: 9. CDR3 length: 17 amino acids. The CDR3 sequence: CASSQLLDRGSPYEQYF. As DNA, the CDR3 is TGCGCCAGCAGTCAATTGCTGGACAGGGGTTCCCCCTACGAGCAGTACTTC.

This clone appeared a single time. CDR3 nucleotide sequence: TGCAGCGTTGTCGGAAGGGAGACCTACGAGCAGTACTTC. This sequence encodes CSVVGRETYEQYF. This chain uses TRBV29-1 with TRBJ2-7, with D possibly being TRBD2 (5 bases). The V gene lost 4 bases and the J gene lost 2 bases, with 12 bases spanning the gap. The length of the CDR3 is 13 residues. The germline V gene has CDR1 SQVTM and CDR2 ANQGSEA.

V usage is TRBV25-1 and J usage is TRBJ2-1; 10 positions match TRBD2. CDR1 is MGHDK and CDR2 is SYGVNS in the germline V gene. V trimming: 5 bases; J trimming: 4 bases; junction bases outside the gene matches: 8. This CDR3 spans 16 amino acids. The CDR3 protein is CASSSIAGGSYNEQFF. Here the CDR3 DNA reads TGTGCCAGCAGTTCCATAGCGGGAGGTTCATACAATGAGCAGTTCTTC. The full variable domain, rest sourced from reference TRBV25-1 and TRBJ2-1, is EADIYQTPRYLVIGTGKKITLECSQTMGHDKMYWYQQDPGMELHLIHYSYGVNSTEKGDLSSESTVSRIRTEHFPLTLESARPSHTSQYLCASSSIAGGSYNEQFFGPGTRLTVL.

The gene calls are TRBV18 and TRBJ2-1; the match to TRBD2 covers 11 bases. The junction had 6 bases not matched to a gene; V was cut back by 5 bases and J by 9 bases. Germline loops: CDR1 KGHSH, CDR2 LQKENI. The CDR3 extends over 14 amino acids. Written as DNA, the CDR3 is TGTGCCAGCTCATCTAGCGGGAGGACGATTGAGCAGTTCTTC. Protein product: CASSSSGRTIEQFF. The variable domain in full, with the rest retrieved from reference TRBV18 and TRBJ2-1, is NAGVMQNPRHLVRRRGQEARLRCSPMKGHSHVYWYRQLPEEGLKFMVYLQKENIIDESGMPKERFSAEFPKEGPSILRIQQVVRGDSAAYFCASSSSGRTIEQFFGPGTRLTVL.

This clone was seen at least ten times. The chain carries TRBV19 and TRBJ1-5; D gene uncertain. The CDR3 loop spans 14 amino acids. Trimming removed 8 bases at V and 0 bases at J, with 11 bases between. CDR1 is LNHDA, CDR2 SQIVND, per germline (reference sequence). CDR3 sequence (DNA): TGTGCCAGTCGTGCAGGAAATAGCAATCAGCCCCAGCATTTT. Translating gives CASRAGNSNQPQHF.